Shown below are 18 T cell receptor beta chains from a single sample sequenced in a study of cytomegalovirus exposure and HLA in healthy donors. Primers included in the PCR were 60 Vbeta and 13 Jbeta primers. Some clones are missing from TCRdb's copy, which holds only in-frame ones; the method was immunoSEQ multiplex PCR. The sample includes under 250,000 clones, 76% of them seen just once. The sample consisted of PBMCs. Source of these receptors: a man aged 18 to 30 in good health and CMV-seronegative.

The V and J genes are TRBV29-1 and TRBJ2-3, with 12 positions matching TRBD1. The junction had 4 bases not matched to a gene; V was cut back by 4 bases and J by 5 bases. From germline, CDR1 is SQVTM and CDR2 ANQGSEA. The CDR3 runs 14 residues. CDR3 nucleotides: TGCAGCGTTGGGGGACAGGGGGCTATAGATACGCAGTATTTT. It translates to CSVGGQGAIDTQYF.

The V gene is TRBV10-1, the J gene TRBJ2-7, with TRBD1 identical over 8 bases. Unmatched junction bases numbered 7, after V lost 3 bases and J lost 6 bases. This CDR3 has 14 amino acids. Germline V CDR1 and CDR2: WNHNN, SYGVQD (reference sequence). Here the CDR3 DNA reads TGCGCCAGCAGTGATACCAGGGGGCTTAGCGAGCAGTACTTC. Its translation is CASSDTRGLSEQYF.

This clone was counted between two and nine times. The rearrangement uses TRBV4-1 and TRBJ1-2; 7 nucleotides agree with TRBD1. V was pared by 5 bases and J by 0 bases, with 15 bases of the junction left unmatched. This CDR3 spans 18 amino acids. The germline CDR1 and CDR2 sequences are MGHRA and YSYEKL. Written as DNA, the CDR3 is TGCGCCAGCAGCACAGGGCACACAGGGGCCGGTTCTAACTATGGCTACACCTTC. Translation gives CASSTGHTGAGSNYGYTF.

The V gene is TRBV5-6, the J gene TRBJ1-1; D is ambiguous. This CDR3 contains 12 residues. CDR1 and CDR2 (germline): SGHDT, YYEEEE. Trimming took 2 bases from V and 6 from J, leaving 8 bases between them. The chain's CDR3 is CASSLGEAEAFF. The CDR3 coding sequence is TGTGCCAGCAGCTTAGGAGAGGCTGAAGCTTTCTTT.

The chain joins TRBV9 to TRBJ2-2, with TRBD2 as a possible D gene (7 bases). The CDR3 extends over 15 amino acids. Germline CDR1 and CDR2: SGDLS and YYNGEE. V was pared by 6 bases and J by 5 bases, with 17 bases between. CDR3 in amino acids: CASTLGAGETGELFF. CDR3 sequence (DNA): TGTGCCAGCACCTTGGGGGCGGGAGAAACCGGGGAGCTGTTTTTT.

V is TRBV7-8 and J is TRBJ1-1; D perhaps matches TRBD1 (6 bases). The CDR3 length is 15 residues. The V gene's germline CDR1 is SGHVS and CDR2 FQNEAQ. V gave up 5 bases and J gave up 3 bases, with 16 bases separating them. This CDR3 is CASSMNAQGYTEAFF. The CDR3 DNA is TGTGCCAGCAGCATGAATGCACAGGGTTACACTGAAGCTTTCTTT.

This chain uses TRBV19 with TRBJ2-2; TRBD2 agrees at 7 bases. CDR1 LNHDA and CDR2 SQIVND come from the germline V gene (reference sequence). The CDR3 runs to 15 residues. After removal of 3 bases from V and 5 bases from J, the junction contained 6 bases not matched to a gene. The DNA of the CDR3 is TGTGCCAGTAGTATCGTCTGGGGGGGAACCGGGGAGCTGTTTTTT. It yields the protein CASSIVWGGTGELFF. Based on the CDR3 plus reference TRBV19 and TRBJ2-2, the full variable domain is DGGITQSPKYLFRKEGQNVTLSCEQNLNHDAMYWYRQDPGQGLRLIYYSQIVNDFQKGDIAEGYSVSREKKESFPLTVTSAQKNPTAFYLCASSIVWGGTGELFFGEGSRLTVL.

This clone showed up just a few times. The J gene is TRBJ1-1, the V gene TRBV7-9; maybe TRBD1 (5 bases). The CDR3 has 16 amino acids. V was trimmed by 2 bases and J by 5 bases, leaving 18 bases between them. Looked up from germline, CDR1 is SEHNR and CDR2 is FQNEAQ (reference sequence). This CDR3 reads CASSLTPGGVSTEAFF. In nucleotides, the CDR3 is TGTGCCAGCAGCTTAACTCCCGGGGGGGTCTCAACTGAAGCTTTCTTT.

V gene TRBV6-5 combines with J gene TRBJ2-7, with TRBD1 identical over 8 bases. This CDR3 is 16 amino acids long. With 0 bases clipped from V and 3 bases from J, the junction kept 7 bases outside the gene matches. Per the germline V gene, CDR1 is MNHEY and CDR2 is SVGAGI. CDR3 sequence: CASSYSGRQGSYEQYF. In nucleotides, the CDR3 is TGTGCCAGCAGTTACTCGGGGAGACAGGGGAGCTACGAGCAGTACTTC.

The rearrangement joins TRBV5-1 to TRBJ2-7, with D unclear. The ends were cut back, 0 bases at V and 6 bases at J, with 10 bases in the middle. In germline, CDR1 is SGHRS, CDR2 YFSETQ. The CDR3 sequence is 13 residues long. The CDR3 DNA reads as TGCGCCAGCAGCTTGGTAACACCTTTCGAGCAGTACTTC. Its translation: CASSLVTPFEQYF.

This clone was detected only once. CDR3 DNA: TGCGCCAGCAGCTACCTCAATCGGGCAGGGTGGGGGACCCAGTACTTC. Translating gives CASSYLNRAGWGTQYF. The rearrangement uses TRBV5-1 and TRBJ2-5; tentatively, D is TRBD1 (5 bases). Trimming left V 3 bases short and J 7 bases short, with 22 bases between. This CDR3 region has 16 residues. Germline V CDR1 and CDR2: SGHRS, YFSETQ.

The J gene is TRBJ1-2, the V gene TRBV28; D possibly corresponds to TRBD1 (5 bases). V was shortened by 5 bases and J by 0 bases, with 22 bases between the two germline ends. This CDR3 comprises 18 residues. From germline, CDR1 is MDHEN and CDR2 SYDVKM. CDR3 sequence (DNA): TGTGCCAGCAGTCCATTCCGCGGGGACGGACGCTCTAACTATGGCTACACCTTC. This translates into CASSPFRGDGRSNYGYTF.

This sequence joins TRBV30 and TRBJ1-2, with TRBD1 identical over 7 bases. This CDR3 contains 12 residues. V was clipped by 4 bases and J by 5 bases; unmatched bases: 4. The V gene's germline CDR1 is GTSNPN and CDR2 SVGIG (reference sequence). The CDR3, as DNA: TGTGCCTGGACCCCACAGGGGTATGGCTACACCTTC. It specifies CAWTPQGYGYTF.

With respect to this clone: At one of its ends the junction is not consistent with the germline gene, which may arise from a read error. V and J are TRBV7-9 and TRBJ2-3; D unclear. This CDR3 spans 11 amino acids. Per germline, CDR1 SEHNR and CDR2 FQNEAQ (reference sequence). DNA for the CDR3: TGTTCCAGCAGCCCAGGTGGTACGCAGTATTTT. Residues: CSSSPGGTQYF.

With regard to this clone: One end of the junction fails to match germline, which may point to a read error. Other DNA sequences from this sample encode an identical CDR3 as well. The J gene is TRBJ1-1, the V gene TRBV5-1; perhaps TRBD1 as D (5 bases). The germline V gene encodes CDR1 SGHRS and CDR2 YFSETQ. The CDR3 has 14 residues. The CDR3 loop is CASSLGHMNTEAFF. CDR3 in DNA: TGTGCCAGCAGCTTGGGGCACATGAACACTGAAGCTTTCTTT.

This sequence joins TRBV12-5 and TRBJ2-3; 7 bases align to TRBD2. The CDR3 covers 15 residues. Germline CDR1 and CDR2: LGHNT and FRNRAP. The junction had 7 bases not matched to a gene; V was cut back by 3 bases and J by 4 bases. CDR3 sequence: CASGLSGELPDTQYF. The CDR3 DNA follows: TGTGCTAGTGGTTTAAGCGGGGAGCTCCCAGATACGCAGTATTTT.

In DNA form, the CDR3 reads TGTGCCGGAAGGGGGCTCACTGAAGCTTTCTTT. The encoded protein is CAGRGLTEAFF. The chain carries TRBV30 and TRBJ1-1, with TRBD1 matching over 7 bases. The CDR3 totals 11 residues. Germline V lookup: CDR1 GTSNPN, CDR2 SVGIG (reference sequence). Unmatched junction bases numbered 4, after V lost 8 bases and J lost 4 bases.

The chain carries TRBV5-1 and TRBJ2-3, with 10 positions matching TRBD2. V lost 0 bases, J lost 4 bases, and 8 bases stayed unmatched. This CDR3 comprises 17 residues. Germline CDR1 and CDR2: SGHRS and YFSETQ. The CDR3 nucleotides read TGCGCCAGCAGCTTGGGGTCTAGCGGGAGTAGCTCAGATACGCAGTATTTT. Translated, it gives CASSLGSSGSSSDTQYF.